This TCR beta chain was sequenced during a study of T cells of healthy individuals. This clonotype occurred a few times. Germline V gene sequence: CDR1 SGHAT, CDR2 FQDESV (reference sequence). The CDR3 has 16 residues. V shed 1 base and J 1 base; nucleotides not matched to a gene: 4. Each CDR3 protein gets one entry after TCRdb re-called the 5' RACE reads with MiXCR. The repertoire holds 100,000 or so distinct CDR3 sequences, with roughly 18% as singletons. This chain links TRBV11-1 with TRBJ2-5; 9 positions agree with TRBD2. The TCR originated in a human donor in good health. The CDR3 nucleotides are TGTGCCAGCAGCTTAGTAAGAGCGGGGGGCCAAGAGACCCAGTACTTC. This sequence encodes CASSLVRAGGQETQYF.